Presented here are 8 T cell receptor beta chains from one specimen sequenced in a study of shared clonotypes between healthy human individuals. Method: immunoSEQ multiplex PCR; TCRdb's copy keeps in-frame clones and lacks some. The data hold fewer than 400,000 clones, with around 67% observed a single time. Source material: memory CD4+ T cells sorted from blood. Documented subset: CD45RA-negative fraction. Receptors originate from a man aged 30 to 39 in good health.

This chain links TRBV5-8 with TRBJ1-1; 7 bases map to TRBD1. This CDR3 comprises 14 residues. Germline V lookup: CDR1 SGHTS, CDR2 YDEGEE. Trimming took 4 bases from V and 4 from J; bases not matched to a gene: 7. CDR3 region: CASSTRGLGTEAFF. The CDR3 region has the DNA TGTGCCAGCAGCACCAGGGGGTTGGGCACTGAAGCTTTCTTT.

The gene calls are TRBV2 and TRBJ1-2, with 7 bases matching TRBD1. The CDR3 sequence is 13 residues long. With V trimmed by 6 bases and J by 2 bases, 3 bases remained unmatched. CDR1 is SNHLY, CDR2 FYNNEI, per germline. DNA for the CDR3: TGTGCCAGCAGGGAGGGGGCGAACTATGGCTACACCTTC. Translated: CASREGANYGYTF.

CDR3 protein: CASTTRGNQPQHF. CDR3 bases: TGTGCCAGCACTACCAGAGGCAATCAGCCCCAGCATTTT. The chain uses TRBV6-1 and TRBJ1-5, with no clear D. Deletions cut 7 bases from V and 2 bases from J, with 9 bases between. The CDR3 sequence is 13 residues long. Germline V CDR1 and CDR2: MNHNS, SASEGT.

The rearrangement joins TRBV5-4 to TRBJ1-3, with D maybe TRBD1 (5 bases). V lost 1 base and J 4 bases, leaving 9 bases between the germline ends. The CDR3 length is 14 residues. The germline V gene has CDR1 SGHNT and CDR2 YYREEE (reference sequence). The CDR3 DNA is TGTGCCAGCAGCTTGTGGGCAGGGGGAAACACCATATATTTT. Translated, it gives CASSLWAGGNTIYF.

This clone has at least ten counts. The genes are TRBV2 and TRBJ2-7; D is possibly TRBD1 or TRBD2 (5 bases each). Deletions cut 2 bases from V and 4 bases from J, with 9 bases between. The CDR3 is made up of 13 amino acids. Germline CDR1 is SNHLY and CDR2 is FYNNEI. CDR3 protein: CASSELEGYEQYF. CDR3 DNA: TGTGCCAGCAGTGAACTTGAGGGGTACGAGCAGTACTTC.

This chain links TRBV7-3 with TRBJ2-3, with D possibly TRBD1 on 5 matching bases. The V end lost 5 bases, the J end lost 6 bases, and 15 bases lay between the germline ends. CDR1 and CDR2 from the germline V gene are SGHTA and FQGTGA. The CDR3 has 14 amino acids. The CDR3 sequence is CASSLSRDGDTQYF. CDR3 sequence (DNA): TGTGCCAGCAGCCTCAGCAGGGATGGCGATACGCAGTATTTT. Combining the CDR3 with reference TRBV7-3 and TRBJ2-3 gives the whole variable domain GAGVSQTPSNKVTEKGKYVELRCDPISGHTALYWYRQSLGQGPEFLIYFQGTGAADDSGLPNDRFFAVRPEGSVSTLKIQRTERGDSAVYLCASSLSRDGDTQYFGPGTRLTVL.

Only a few counts were recorded for this clone. The chain is built from TRBV6-4 and TRBJ1-5; D gene uncertain. Looked up from germline, CDR1 is MRHNA and CDR2 is SNTAGT. The CDR3 consists of 13 residues. Trimming cost V 5 bases and J 4 bases, with 9 bases left between them. The CDR3 nucleotides are TGTGCCAGCAGTAGCGGCTTAAATCAGCCCCAGCATTTT. This translates into CASSSGLNQPQHF.

Only a few counts were recorded for this clone. The chain combines TRBV30 with TRBJ1-2; D gene unclear. Germline V CDR1 and CDR2: GTSNPN, SVGIG (reference sequence). The CDR3 is made up of 11 amino acids. V lost 2 bases and J lost 5, with 6 bases in between. The CDR3 DNA is TGTGCCTGGAGTTTACAGTATGGCTACACCTTC. Protein product: CAWSLQYGYTF.